Included here is one T cell receptor (beta chain) sequence, with context. Its antigen is not yet known. There are no base qualities to consult, and no much larger clone falls within one base. V lost 4 bases and J lost 8 bases; the stretch between them is 20 bases long. The cysteine opens and the phenylalanine closes a CDR3 of 15 amino acids. Only the CDR3 region is kept as DNA, spanning 45 bases read in frame from base 1. CDR1 and CDR2 (SNHLY, FYNNEI) derive from the germline V gene. The donors were healthy, HIV-negative adults who had no recently reported acute infections or vaccinations. Every donor was a Caucasian adult residing in Nashville, Tennessee, USA. Magnetic negative selection was used to enrich CD4+ T cells, after which naive cells were positively selected on CD45RA and the negative fraction became the memory subset. Blood was collected by leukapheresis, and PBMCs were isolated by Ficoll-Histopaque density gradient centrifugation and then cryopreserved in liquid nitrogen vapor phase. Analytical flow cytometry was used to check the purity and quantity of each magnetically sorted T cell population. Genomic DNA was isolated from each sorted fraction and quantified by UV absorbance on a Nanodrop 2000c.

This specimen belongs to a study of shared clonotypes between healthy human individuals (dated by TCRdb to 2020 to 2021). Regarding the complete study: The cohort comprised a couple of women and a few men aged 18 to 49 years. Per donor, leukapheresis produced somewhere between about 0.94 and 8.9 billion PBMCs. For each donor, three plates each were used for CD4 naive and CD4 memory, two plates were used for CD8 naive, and one plate was used for CD8 memory. Blood TCR repertoires of five healthy adults were deeply sequenced to estimate repertoire size and the extent of clonotype sharing between individuals. Libraries were prepared and TCR repertoires were sequenced by different laboratories using diverse techniques, in order to increase sequencing depth and limit assay-specific biases. Study-level results and caveats: Rarefaction of sorted-subset datasets indicated incomplete sequencing despite the large sequencing depth. Naive subsets generally had larger estimated clonotype richness than memory subsets. Sampling was limited to blood, and TCR repertoires in tissue likely differ from TCR repertoires in blood. Approximately 4.8% of naive CD4, 3% to 3.5% of naive CD8, approximately 2% of memory CD4, and about 0.4% of memory CD8 clonotypes were shared across several donors. Based on pairwise subsampling, the degree of clonotype sharing among donors was expected to be affected by sequencing depth. Compared with non-shared clonotypes, the clonotypes found in all four sorted-subset donors had higher generation probabilities. Because the study included only a small number of donors, the genetic and exposure-history diversity represented was limited.

Using the deep immunoSEQ assay, multiplex PCR amplified TCR CDR3 regions from genomic DNA. For each cell subset, the extracted genomic DNA was distributed evenly across all wells of several immunoSEQ 96-well plates, and each plate served as one replicate. For sorted subsets, 200 ng of genomic DNA, equivalent to tens of thousands of T cell genomes, went into each replicate PCR. Purified libraries were measured with a Qubit 3.0 fluorometer, size-checked on a Bioanalyzer 2100, and measured again with the KAPA Library Quantification kit. A separate single-read 150-cycle Illumina NextSeq 550 flow cell was used to sequence each immunoSEQ 96-well plate. Per the authors' processing: The immunoSEQ output contained only junctional sequences without quality scores, so filtering could not match that applied to full-length reads. To assign V/J genes and CDR3, sequences were annotated against IMGT germline references using PyIR, a Python wrapper for IgBLAST v1.9. Any read was removed if the V/J assignment was weak (E-value above 1e-6), the CDR3 was missing, or the read contained stop codons, out-of-frame junctions, or ambiguous translated residues. A V3J clonotype was defined by an identical inferred V gene, J gene, and CDR3 amino acid sequence. The percentage overlap between two repertoires was calculated by dividing the number of shared unique clonotypes by the size of the smaller repertoire. Richness of each repertoire was evaluated using RTK rarefaction, the Chao1 estimator, and Recon v2.1 estimates of unobserved clonotypes. For all TCRbeta clonotypes obtained by the gDNA method from a handful of donors, generation probabilities were computed with OLGA. TCRdb took this table from immuneACCESS and kept in-frame rearrangements with V and J called. Such tables lack part of the clones; where checked against another copy, unresolved V genes explain under half of the gap, and the rest is unexplained. V and J calls and clone size are copied from that table; D and trimming were computed from the DNA. In this sample the table shows roughly 2 million clones, 90% to 95% of which occur a single time. Of the sample, 0.13% falls within the top ten clones.

In this chain, TRBV2 is recombined with TRBJ1-2; a tentative D call is TRBD1 (5 bases match). The TCR sequence derives from a man aged 18 to 30 in good health. The sample comprised naive CD4+ T cells sorted from blood. Read against the paper, the sample's cell subset or site label means: CD45RA+ positively selected. The base sequence is TGTGCCAGCAGTGGCCCCGAAGCAGGGCAGGAAGGCTACACCTTC. It is translated as CASSGPEAGQEGYTF.